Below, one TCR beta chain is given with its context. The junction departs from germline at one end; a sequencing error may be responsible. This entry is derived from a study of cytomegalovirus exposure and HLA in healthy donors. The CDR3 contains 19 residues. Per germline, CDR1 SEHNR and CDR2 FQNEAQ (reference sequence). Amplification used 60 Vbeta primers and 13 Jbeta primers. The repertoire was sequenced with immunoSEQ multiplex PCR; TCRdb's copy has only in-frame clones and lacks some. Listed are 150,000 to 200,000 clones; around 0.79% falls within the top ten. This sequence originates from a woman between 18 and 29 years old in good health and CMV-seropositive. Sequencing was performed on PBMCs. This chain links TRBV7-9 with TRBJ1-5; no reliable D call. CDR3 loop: CASSPNYLSPSYSNQPQHF. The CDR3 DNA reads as TGCGCCAGCAGCCCGAACTACCTATCCCCCTCGTATAGCAATCAGCCCCAGCATTTT.